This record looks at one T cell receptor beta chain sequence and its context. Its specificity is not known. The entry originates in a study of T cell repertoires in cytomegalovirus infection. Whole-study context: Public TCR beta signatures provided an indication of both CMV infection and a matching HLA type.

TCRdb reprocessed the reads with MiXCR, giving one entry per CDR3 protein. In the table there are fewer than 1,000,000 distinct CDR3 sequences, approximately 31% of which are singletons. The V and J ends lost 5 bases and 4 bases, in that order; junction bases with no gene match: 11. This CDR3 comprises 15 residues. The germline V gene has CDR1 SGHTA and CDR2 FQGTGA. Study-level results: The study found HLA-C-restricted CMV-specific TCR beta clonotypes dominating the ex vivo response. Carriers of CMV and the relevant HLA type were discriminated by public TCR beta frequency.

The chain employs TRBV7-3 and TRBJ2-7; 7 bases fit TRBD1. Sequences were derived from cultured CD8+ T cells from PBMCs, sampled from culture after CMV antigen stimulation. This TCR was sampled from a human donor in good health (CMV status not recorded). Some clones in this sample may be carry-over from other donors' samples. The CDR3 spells CASSLRQGPMYEQYV. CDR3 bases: TGTGCCAGCAGCCTCCGACAGGGACCAATGTACGAGCAGTACGTC.